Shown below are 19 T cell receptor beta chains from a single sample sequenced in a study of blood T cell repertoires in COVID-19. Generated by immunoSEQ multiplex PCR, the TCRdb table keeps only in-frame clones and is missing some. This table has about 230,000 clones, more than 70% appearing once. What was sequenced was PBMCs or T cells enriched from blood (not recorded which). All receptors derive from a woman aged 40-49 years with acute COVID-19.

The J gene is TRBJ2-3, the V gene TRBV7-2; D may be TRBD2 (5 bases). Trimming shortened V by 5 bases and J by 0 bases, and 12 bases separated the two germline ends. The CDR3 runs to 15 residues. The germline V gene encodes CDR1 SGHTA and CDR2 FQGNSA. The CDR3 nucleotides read TGTGCCAGCAGCCCCCCGGGATCAAGCACAGATACGCAGTATTTT. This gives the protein CASSPPGSSTDTQYF.

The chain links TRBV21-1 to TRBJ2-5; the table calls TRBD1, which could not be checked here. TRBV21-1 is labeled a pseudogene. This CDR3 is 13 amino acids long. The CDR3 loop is CASSKGGPETQYF. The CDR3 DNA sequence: TGTGCCAGCAGCAAAGGGGGGCCAGAGACCCAGTACTTC.

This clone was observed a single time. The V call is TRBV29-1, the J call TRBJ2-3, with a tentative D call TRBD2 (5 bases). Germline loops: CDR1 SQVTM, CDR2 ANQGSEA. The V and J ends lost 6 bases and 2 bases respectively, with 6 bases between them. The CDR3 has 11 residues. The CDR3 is CSVRVTDTQYF. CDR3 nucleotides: TGCAGCGTGCGGGTCACAGATACGCAGTATTTT.

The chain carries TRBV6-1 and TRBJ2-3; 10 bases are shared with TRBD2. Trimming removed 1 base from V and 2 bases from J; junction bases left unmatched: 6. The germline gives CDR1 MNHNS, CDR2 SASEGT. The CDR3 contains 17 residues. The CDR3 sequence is CASSEVGAGGPTDTQYF. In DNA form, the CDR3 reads TGTGCCAGCAGTGAAGTAGGAGCGGGGGGGCCCACAGATACGCAGTATTTT.

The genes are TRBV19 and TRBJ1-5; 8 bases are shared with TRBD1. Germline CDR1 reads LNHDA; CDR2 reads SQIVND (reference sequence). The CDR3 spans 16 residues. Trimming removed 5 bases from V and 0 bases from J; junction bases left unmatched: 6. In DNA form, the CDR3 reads TGTGCCAGTAGTCTCCGGACAGGGCGTAGCAATCAGCCCCAGCATTTT. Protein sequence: CASSLRTGRSNQPQHF.

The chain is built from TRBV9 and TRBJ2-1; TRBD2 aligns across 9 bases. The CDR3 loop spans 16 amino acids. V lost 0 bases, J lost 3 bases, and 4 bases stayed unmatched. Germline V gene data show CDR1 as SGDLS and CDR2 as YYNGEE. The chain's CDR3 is CASSVGASGDYNEQFF. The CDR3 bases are TGTGCCAGCAGCGTAGGGGCTAGCGGGGACTACAATGAGCAGTTCTTC.

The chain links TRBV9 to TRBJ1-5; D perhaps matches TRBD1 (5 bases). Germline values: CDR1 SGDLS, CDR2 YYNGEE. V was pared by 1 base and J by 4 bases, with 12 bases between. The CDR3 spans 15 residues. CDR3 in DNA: TGTGCCAGCAGCGTAACAGGCACAAAAAATCAGCCCCAGCATTTT. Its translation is CASSVTGTKNQPQHF.

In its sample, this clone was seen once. CDR3 protein: CASSGGSGNQPQHF. The CDR3 nucleotides are TGTGCCAGCAGCGGGGGGTCGGGCAATCAGCCCCAGCATTTT. This chain connects TRBV3-1 (or the pseudogene TRBV3-2) to TRBJ1-5; TRBD1 might be the D (5 bases). Germline lookup yields CDR1 LGHDT and CDR2 YNNKEL (reference sequence). Trimming removed 5 bases from V and 2 bases from J, with 10 bases in between. The CDR3 covers 14 residues.

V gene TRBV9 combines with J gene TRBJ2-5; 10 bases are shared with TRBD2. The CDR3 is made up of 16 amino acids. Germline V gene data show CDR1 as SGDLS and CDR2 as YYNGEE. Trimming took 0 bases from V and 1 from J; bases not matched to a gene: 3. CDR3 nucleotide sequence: TGTGCCAGCAGCGTAGCTTCTAGCGGGGGCCAAGAGACCCAGTACTTC. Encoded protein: CASSVASSGGQETQYF.

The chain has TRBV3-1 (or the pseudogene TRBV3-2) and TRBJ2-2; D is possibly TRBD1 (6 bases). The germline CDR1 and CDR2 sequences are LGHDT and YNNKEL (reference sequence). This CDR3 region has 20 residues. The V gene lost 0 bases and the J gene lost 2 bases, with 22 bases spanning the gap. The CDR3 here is CASSQDSPDSEGFNTGELFF. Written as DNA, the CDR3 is TGTGCCAGCAGCCAAGATAGTCCGGACAGCGAGGGGTTTAACACCGGGGAGCTGTTTTTT.

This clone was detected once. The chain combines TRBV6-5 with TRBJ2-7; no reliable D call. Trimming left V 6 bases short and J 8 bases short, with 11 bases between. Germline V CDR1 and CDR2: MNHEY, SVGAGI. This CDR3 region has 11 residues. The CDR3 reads CASSADFQQYF. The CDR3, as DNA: TGTGCCAGCAGCGCCGACTTCCAGCAGTACTTC.

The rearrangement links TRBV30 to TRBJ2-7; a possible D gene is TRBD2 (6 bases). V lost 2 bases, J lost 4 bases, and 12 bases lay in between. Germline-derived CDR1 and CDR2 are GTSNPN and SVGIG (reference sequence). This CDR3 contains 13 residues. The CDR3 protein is CAWSPGEDYEQYF. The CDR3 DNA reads TGTGCCTGGAGTCCGGGAGAGGATTACGAGCAGTACTTC. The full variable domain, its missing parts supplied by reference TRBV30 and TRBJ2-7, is SQTIHQWPATLVQPVGSPLSLECTVEGTSNPNLYWYRQAAGRGLQLLFYSVGIGQISSEVPQNLSASRPQDRQFILSSKKLLLSDSGFYLCAWSPGEDYEQYFGPGTRLTVT.

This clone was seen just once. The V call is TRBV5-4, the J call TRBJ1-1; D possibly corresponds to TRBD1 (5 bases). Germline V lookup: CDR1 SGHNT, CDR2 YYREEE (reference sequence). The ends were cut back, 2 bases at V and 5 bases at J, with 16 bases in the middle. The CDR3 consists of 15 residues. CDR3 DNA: TGTGCCAGCAGCTTCTACGGGGGGGTGGGAACTGAAGCTTTCTTT. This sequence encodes CASSFYGGVGTEAFF.

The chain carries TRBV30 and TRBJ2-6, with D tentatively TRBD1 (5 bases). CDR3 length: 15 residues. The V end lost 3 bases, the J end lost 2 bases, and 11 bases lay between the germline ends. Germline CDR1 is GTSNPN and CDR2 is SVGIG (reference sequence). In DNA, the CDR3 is TGTGCCTGGAGCATCGGACATACTGGGGCCAACGTCCTGACTTTC. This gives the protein CAWSIGHTGANVLTF.

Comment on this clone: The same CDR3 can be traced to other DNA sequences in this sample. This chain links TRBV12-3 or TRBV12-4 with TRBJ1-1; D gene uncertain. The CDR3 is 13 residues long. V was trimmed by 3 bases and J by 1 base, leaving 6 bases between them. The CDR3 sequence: CASSLTGNTEAFF. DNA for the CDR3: TGTGCCAGCAGTTTGACTGGGAACACTGAAGCTTTCTTT.

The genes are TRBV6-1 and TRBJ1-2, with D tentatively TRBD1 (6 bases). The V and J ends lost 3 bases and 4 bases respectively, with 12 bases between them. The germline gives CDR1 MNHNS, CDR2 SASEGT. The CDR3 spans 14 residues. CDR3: CASSDWGLGYGYTF. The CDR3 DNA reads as TGTGCCAGCAGTGATTGGGGGCTGGGCTATGGCTACACCTTC.

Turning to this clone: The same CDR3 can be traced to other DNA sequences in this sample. The CDR3 sequence: CASSQQGTGELFF. CDR3 sequence (DNA): TGCGCCAGCAGCCAACAGGGGACCGGGGAGCTGTTTTTT. This chain joins TRBV5-1 and TRBJ2-2, with 7 bases fitting TRBD1. From germline, CDR1 is SGHRS and CDR2 YFSETQ. V gave up 4 bases and J gave up 5 bases; unmatched junction bases: 2. This CDR3 has 13 amino acids.

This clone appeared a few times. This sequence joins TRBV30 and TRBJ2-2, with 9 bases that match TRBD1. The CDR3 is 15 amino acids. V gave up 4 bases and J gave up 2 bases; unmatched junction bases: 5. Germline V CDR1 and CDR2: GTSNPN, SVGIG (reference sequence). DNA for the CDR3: TGTGCCTGGAAGAGGGACAGGGAAAACACCGGGGAGCTGTTTTTT. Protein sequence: CAWKRDRENTGELFF.

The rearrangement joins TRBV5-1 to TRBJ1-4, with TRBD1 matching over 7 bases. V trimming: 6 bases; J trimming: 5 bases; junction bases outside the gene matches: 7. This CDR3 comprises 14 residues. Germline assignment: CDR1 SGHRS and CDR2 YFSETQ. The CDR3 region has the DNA TGCGCCAGCATGCCGGGACAGTACAATGAAAAACTGTTTTTT. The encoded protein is CASMPGQYNEKLFF.